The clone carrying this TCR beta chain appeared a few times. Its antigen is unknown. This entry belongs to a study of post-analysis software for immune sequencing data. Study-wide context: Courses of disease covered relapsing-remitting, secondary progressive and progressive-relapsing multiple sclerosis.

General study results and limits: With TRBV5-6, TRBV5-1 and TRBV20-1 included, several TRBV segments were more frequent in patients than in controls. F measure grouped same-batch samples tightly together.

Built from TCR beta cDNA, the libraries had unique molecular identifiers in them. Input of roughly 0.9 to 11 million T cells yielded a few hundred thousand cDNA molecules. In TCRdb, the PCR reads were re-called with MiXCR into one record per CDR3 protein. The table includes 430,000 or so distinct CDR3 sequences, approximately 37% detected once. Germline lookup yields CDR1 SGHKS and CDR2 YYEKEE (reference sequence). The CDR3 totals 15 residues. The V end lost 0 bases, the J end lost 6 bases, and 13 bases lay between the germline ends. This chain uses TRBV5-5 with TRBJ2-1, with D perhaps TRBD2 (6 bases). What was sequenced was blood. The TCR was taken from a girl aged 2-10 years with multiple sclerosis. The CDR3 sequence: CASSLDERGGNEQFF. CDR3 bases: TGTGCCAGCAGCTTGGATGAGAGGGGAGGCAATGAGCAGTTCTTC.